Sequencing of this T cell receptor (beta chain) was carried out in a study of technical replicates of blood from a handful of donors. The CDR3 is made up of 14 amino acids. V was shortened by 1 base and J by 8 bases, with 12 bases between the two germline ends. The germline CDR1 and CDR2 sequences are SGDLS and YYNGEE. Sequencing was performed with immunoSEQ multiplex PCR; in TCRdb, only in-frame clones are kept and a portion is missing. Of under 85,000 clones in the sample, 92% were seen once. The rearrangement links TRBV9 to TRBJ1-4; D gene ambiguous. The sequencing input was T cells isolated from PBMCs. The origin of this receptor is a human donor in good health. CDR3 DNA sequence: TGTGCCAGCAGCGTATACGGGGAACGAGAAAAACTGTTTTTT. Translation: CASSVYGEREKLFF.